This TCR beta chain was recorded in a study of blood T cell repertoires in COVID-19. The CDR3 has 15 residues. V dropped 0 bases and J dropped 4 bases, with 10 bases sitting between them. In germline, CDR1 is SGHRS, CDR2 YFSETQ. Assay used: immunoSEQ multiplex PCR; TCRdb lists only in-frame clones, some missing. The sample contains tens of thousands of clones, over 75% of which appear only once. The TCR sequence derives from a woman aged 70 to 79 with acute or convalescent COVID-19. The J gene is TRBJ2-2, the V gene TRBV5-1; D perhaps matches TRBD2 (5 bases). The sequenced sample consisted of peripheral blood. The CDR3 spells CASSLDGELTGELFF. The CDR3 coding sequence is TGCGCCAGCAGCTTGGACGGGGAGCTCACCGGGGAGCTGTTTTTT.